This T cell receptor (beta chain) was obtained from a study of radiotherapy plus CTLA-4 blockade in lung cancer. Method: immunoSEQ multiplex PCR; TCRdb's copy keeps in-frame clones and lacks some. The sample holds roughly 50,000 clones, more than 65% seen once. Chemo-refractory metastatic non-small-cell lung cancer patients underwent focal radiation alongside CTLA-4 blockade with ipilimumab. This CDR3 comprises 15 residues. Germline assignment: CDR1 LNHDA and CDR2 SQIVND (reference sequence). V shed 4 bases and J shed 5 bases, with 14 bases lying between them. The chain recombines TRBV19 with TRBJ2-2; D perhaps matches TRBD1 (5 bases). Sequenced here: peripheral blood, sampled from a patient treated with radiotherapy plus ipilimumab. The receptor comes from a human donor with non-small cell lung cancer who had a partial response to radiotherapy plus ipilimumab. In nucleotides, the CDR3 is TGTGCCAGTAGTACCCAGGGCCGGCTTACCGGGGAGCTGTTTTTT. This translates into CASSTQGRLTGELFF.